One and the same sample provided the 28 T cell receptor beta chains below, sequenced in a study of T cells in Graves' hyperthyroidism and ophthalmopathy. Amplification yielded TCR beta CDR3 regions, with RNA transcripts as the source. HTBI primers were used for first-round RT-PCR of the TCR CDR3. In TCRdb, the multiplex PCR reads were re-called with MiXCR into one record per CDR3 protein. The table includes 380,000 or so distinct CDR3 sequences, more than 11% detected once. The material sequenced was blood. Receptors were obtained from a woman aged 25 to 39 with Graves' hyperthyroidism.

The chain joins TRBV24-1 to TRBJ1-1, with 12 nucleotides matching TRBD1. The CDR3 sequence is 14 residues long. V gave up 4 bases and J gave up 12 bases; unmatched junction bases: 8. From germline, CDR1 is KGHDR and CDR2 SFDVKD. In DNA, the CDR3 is TGTGCCACCAGTGACCACGGGACAGGGGGCACGACTTTCTTT. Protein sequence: CATSDHGTGGTTFF.

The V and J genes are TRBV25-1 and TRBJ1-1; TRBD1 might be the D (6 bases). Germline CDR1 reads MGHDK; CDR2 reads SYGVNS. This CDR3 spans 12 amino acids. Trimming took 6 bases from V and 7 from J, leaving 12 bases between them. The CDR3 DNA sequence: TGTGCCAGCAGCCGAGGGGGGATTGAAGCTTTCTTT. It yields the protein CASSRGGIEAFF.

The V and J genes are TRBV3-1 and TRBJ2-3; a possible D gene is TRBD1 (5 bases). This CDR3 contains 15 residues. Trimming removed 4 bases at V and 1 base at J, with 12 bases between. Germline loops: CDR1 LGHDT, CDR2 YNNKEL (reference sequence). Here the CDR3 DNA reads TGTGCCAGCAGCCCCACTATGGGGCGCACAGATACGCAGTATTTT. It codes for CASSPTMGRTDTQYF.

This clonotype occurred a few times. This CDR3 reads CASSETSGGTDTQYF. CDR3 DNA: TGTGCCAGCAGTGAGACTAGCGGGGGCACAGATACGCAGTATTTT. V and J are TRBV6-4 and TRBJ2-3, with 11 bases matching TRBD2. V was clipped by 3 bases and J by 1 base; unmatched bases: 0. The CDR3 consists of 15 residues. CDR1 is MRHNA, CDR2 SNTAGT, per germline.

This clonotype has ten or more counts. The CDR3 DNA follows: TGCAGTGCGACCCGGACTAGCCCACTCTCCTACGAGCAGTACTTC. This codes for CSATRTSPLSYEQYF. The rearrangement links TRBV20-1 to TRBJ2-7, with 8 bases lining up with TRBD2. Germline assignment: CDR1 DFQATT and CDR2 SNEGSKA (reference sequence). The CDR3 loop spans 15 amino acids. Trimming cost V 6 bases and J 0 bases; bases outside gene matches: 10.

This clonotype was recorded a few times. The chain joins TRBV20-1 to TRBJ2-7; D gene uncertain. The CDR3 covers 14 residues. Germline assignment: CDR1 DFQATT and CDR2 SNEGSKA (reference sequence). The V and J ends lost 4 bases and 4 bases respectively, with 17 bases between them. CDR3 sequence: CSAKDPRVVYEQYF. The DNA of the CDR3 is TGCAGTGCTAAAGACCCCAGAGTAGTATACGAGCAGTACTTC.

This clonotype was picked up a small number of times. The chain's CDR3 is CASSRSGTGGTGELFF. The CDR3 DNA sequence: TGCGCCAGCAGCCGGTCCGGGACAGGGGGCACCGGGGAGCTGTTTTTT. The rearrangement uses TRBV4-1 and TRBJ2-2, with TRBD1 identical over 11 bases. The V segment lost 4 bases and the J segment 4 bases; nucleotides outside the gene matches: 5. In germline, CDR1 is MGHRA, CDR2 YSYEKL. The CDR3 length is 16 residues.

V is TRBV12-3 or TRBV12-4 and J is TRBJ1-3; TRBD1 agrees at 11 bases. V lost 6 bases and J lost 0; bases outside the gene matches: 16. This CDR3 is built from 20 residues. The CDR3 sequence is CASSRGQGVTLASSGNTIYF. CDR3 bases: TGTGCCAGCAGCCGGGGACAGGGGGTAACTTTGGCGAGCTCTGGAAACACCATATATTTT.

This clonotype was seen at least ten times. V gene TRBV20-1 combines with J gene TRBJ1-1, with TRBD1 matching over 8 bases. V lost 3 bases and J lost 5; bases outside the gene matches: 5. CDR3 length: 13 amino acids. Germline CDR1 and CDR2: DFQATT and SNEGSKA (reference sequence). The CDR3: CSASGQGGTEAFF. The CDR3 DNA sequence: TGCAGTGCTAGCGGACAGGGAGGGACTGAAGCTTTCTTT.

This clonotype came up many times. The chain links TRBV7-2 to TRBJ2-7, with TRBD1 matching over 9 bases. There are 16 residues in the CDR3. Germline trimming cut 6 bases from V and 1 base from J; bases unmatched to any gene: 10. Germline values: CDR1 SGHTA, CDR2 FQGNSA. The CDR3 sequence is CASSQRSGQGSYEQYF. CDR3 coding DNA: TGTGCCAGCAGTCAACGATCGGGACAGGGTTCCTACGAGCAGTACTTC.

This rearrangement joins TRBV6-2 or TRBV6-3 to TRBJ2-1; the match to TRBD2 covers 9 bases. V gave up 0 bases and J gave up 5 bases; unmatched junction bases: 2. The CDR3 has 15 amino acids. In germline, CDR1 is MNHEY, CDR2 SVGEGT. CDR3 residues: CASSYSEREDNEQFF. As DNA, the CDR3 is TGTGCCAGCAGTTACTCGGAGCGGGAGGACAATGAGCAGTTCTTC.

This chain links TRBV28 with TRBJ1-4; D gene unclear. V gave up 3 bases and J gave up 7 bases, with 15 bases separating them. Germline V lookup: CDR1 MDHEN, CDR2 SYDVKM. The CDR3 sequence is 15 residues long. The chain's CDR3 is CASSFSPEASEKLFF. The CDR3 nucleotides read TGTGCCAGCAGTTTCAGCCCGGAGGCTAGTGAAAAACTGTTTTTT.

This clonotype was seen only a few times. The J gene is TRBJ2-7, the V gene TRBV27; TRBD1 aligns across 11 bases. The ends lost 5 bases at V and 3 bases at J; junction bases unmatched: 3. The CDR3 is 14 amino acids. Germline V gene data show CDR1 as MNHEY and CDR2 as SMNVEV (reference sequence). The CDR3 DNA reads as TGTGCCAGCAGTAGCGGGACAGGGGGCTACGAGCAGTACTTC. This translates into CASSSGTGGYEQYF.

The CDR3 loop reads CASSQDLAYEQFF. The CDR3 nucleotides are TGCGCCAGCAGCCAAGATCTGGCCTACGAGCAGTTCTTC. This rearrangement joins TRBV4-3 to TRBJ2-1; D call uncertain. This CDR3 region has 13 residues. The V gene's germline CDR1 is LGHNA and CDR2 YSLEER. Trimming shortened V by 0 bases and J by 10 bases, and 10 bases separated the two germline ends.

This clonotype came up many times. CDR3 bases: TGTGCCAGCCGAACAGGGGGCTACACTGAAGCTTTCTTT. It encodes CASRTGGYTEAFF. The V call is TRBV6-1, the J call TRBJ1-1, with TRBD1 matching over 9 bases. V dropped 8 bases and J dropped 3; count of bases not matched to a gene: 4. The germline V gene encodes CDR1 MNHNS and CDR2 SASEGT. The CDR3 length is 13 residues.

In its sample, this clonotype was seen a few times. The CDR3: CASSSSGSDPGEQFF. The CDR3 coding sequence is TGTGCCAGCAGCTCCAGCGGGAGTGATCCGGGAGAGCAGTTCTTC. The chain employs TRBV11-3 and TRBJ2-1, with 8 nucleotides matching TRBD2. V was clipped by 4 bases and J by 10 bases; unmatched bases: 12. The CDR3 spans 15 residues. Germline assignment: CDR1 SGHNT and CDR2 YENEEA.

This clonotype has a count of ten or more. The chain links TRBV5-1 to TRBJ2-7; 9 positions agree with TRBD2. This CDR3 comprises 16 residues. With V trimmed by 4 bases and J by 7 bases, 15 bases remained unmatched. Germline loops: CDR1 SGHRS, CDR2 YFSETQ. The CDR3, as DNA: TGCGCCAGCAGCCCACCCGGGACTAGCCTCTTGAAGGAGCAGTACTTC. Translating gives CASSPPGTSLLKEQYF.

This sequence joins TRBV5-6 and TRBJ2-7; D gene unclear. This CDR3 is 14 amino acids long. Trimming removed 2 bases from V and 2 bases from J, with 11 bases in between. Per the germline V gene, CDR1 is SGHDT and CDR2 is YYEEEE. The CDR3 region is CASSFGGDTYEQYF. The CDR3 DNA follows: TGTGCCAGCAGCTTTGGCGGAGACACCTACGAGCAGTACTTC.

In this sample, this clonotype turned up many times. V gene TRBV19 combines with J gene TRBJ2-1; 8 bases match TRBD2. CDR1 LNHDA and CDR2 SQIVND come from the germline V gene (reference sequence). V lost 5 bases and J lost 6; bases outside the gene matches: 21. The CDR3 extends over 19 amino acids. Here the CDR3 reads CASSFRILESGRVGNEQFF. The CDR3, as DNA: TGTGCCAGTAGTTTCAGGATCCTGGAGAGCGGGAGAGTCGGCAATGAGCAGTTCTTC.

The DNA of the CDR3 is TGCAGTGCTAAGGCGCCCAGGACTAGCGGGAGTTGGGGTTACGAGCAGTACTTC. Amino acid sequence: CSAKAPRTSGSWGYEQYF. This chain connects TRBV20-1 to TRBJ2-7; 13 bases line up with TRBD2. CDR3 size: 18 residues. Trimming removed 4 bases from V and 4 bases from J; junction bases left unmatched: 16. Germline V gene sequence: CDR1 DFQATT, CDR2 SNEGSKA (reference sequence).

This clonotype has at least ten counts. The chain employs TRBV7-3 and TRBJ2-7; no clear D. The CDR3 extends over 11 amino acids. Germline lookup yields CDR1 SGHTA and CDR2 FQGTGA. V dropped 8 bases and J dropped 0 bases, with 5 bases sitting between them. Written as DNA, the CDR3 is TGTGCCAGCGATAGCTCCTACGAGCAGTACTTC. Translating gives CASDSSYEQYF.

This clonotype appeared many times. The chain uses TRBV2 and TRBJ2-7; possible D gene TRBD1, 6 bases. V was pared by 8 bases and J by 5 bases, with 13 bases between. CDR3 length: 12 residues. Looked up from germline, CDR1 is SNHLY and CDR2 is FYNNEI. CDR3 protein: CASQTGVHEQYF. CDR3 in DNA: TGTGCCAGCCAGACAGGAGTCCACGAGCAGTACTTC.

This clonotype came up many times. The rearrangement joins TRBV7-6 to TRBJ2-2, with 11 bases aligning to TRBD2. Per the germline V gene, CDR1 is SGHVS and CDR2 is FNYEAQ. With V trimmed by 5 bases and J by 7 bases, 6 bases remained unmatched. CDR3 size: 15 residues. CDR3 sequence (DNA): TGTGCCAGCAGCGCCACTAGCGGGAGTGGCGGGGAGCTGTTTTTT. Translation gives CASSATSGSGGELFF. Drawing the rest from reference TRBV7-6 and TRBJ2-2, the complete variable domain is GAGVSQSPRYKVTKRGQDVALRCDPISGHVSLYWYRQALGQGPEFLTYFNYEAQQDKSGLPNDRFSAERPEGSISTLTIQRTEQRDSAMYRCASSATSGSGGELFFGEGSRLTVL.

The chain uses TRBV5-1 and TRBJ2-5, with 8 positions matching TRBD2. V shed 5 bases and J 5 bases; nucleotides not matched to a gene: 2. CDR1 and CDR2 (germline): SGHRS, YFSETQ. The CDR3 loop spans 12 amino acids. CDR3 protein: CASRGTRETQYF. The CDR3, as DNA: TGCGCCAGCAGGGGGACTAGGGAGACCCAGTACTTC.

The CDR3 sequence is CASSSDTGNEAFF. CDR3 coding DNA: TGTGCCAGCAGTTCCGACACAGGAAATGAAGCTTTCTTT. V gene TRBV28 combines with J gene TRBJ1-1, with a possible D match to TRBD1 (5 bases). The germline V gene encodes CDR1 MDHEN and CDR2 SYDVKM. CDR3 size: 13 residues. The germline V and J ends were trimmed by 4 bases and 7 bases, with 13 bases remaining between them. Looking up the rest from reference TRBV28 and TRBJ1-1 gives the full variable domain: DVKVTQSSRYLVKRTGEKVFLECVQDMDHENMFWYRQDPGLGLRLIYFSYDVKMKEKGDIPEGYSVSREKKERFSLILESASTNQTSMYLCASSSDTGNEAFFGQGTRLTVV.

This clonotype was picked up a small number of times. The CDR3 DNA is TGTGCCACCAGTGATTTGAGGTCGGTGAGGAGCTCCTACGAGCAGTACTTC. Translation gives CATSDLRSVRSSYEQYF. This sequence joins TRBV24-1 and TRBJ2-7; no clear D. CDR3 length: 17 residues. Trimming shortened V by 0 bases and J by 0 bases, and 14 bases separated the two germline ends. The germline V gene encodes CDR1 KGHDR and CDR2 SFDVKD.

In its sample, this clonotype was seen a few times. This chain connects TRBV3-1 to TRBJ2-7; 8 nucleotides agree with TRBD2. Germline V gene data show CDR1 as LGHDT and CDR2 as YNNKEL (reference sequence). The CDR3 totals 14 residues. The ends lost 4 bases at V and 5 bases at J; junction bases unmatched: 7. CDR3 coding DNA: TGTGCCAGCAGCCCGGGACTAGTCGGCAACGAGCAGTACTTC. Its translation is CASSPGLVGNEQYF.

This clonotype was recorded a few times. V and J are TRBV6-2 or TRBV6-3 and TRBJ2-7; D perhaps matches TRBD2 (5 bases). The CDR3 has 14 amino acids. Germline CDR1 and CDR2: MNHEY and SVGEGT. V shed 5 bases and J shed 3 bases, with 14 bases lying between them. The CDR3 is CASSPLDGNYEQYF. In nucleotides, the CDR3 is TGTGCCAGCAGTCCGCTGGACGGGAACTACGAGCAGTACTTC.